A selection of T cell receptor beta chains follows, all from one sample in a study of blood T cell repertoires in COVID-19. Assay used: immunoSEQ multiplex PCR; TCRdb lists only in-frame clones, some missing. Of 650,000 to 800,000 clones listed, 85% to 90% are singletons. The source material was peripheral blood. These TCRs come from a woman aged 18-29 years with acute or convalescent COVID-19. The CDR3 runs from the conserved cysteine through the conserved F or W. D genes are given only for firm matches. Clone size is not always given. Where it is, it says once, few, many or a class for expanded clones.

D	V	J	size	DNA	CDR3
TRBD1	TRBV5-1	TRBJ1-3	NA	TGCGCCAGCAGCTTCCGGACAGGCTCTGGAAACACCATATATTTT	CASSFRTGSGNTIYF
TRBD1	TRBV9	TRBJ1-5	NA	TGTGCCAGCAGCCAGACAGGGACGAATCAGCCCCAGCATTTT	CASSQTGTNQPQHF
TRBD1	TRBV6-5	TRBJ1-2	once	TGTGCCAGCAGACCCGGGACAGGGACATTCGGCTACACCTTC	CASRPGTGTFGYTF
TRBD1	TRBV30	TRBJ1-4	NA	TGTGCCTGGAGTGCCAGATTGACGACAGGGGGTAGGGAAAAACTGTTTTTT	CAWSARLTTGGREKLFF
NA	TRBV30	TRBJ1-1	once	TGTGCCTGGAGTGTGGGGGAGGGTTGGGCTGAAGCTTTCTTT	CAWSVGEGWAEAFF
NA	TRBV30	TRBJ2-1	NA	TGTGCCTGGAAAGGGAGGAAGTACAATGAGCAGTTCTTC	CAWKGRKYNEQFF
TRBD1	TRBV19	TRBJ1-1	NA	TGTGCCATAGGGACAGGGGCTACTACGGGGGCCACTGAAGCTTTCTTT	CAIGTGATTGATEAFF
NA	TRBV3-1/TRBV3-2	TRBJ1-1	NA	TGTGCCAGCAGCCAAGCCCAGATGAACACTGAAGCTTTCTTT	CASSQAQMNTEAFF
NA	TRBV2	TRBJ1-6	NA	TGTGCCAGCAGTGAAGGTAGTGGGCAGGGAAATTCACCCCTCCACTTT	CASSEGSGQGNSPLHF
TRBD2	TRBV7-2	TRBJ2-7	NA	TGTGCCAGCAGCTTAGATGGGGGGGGAGGATCCTACGAGCAGTACTTC	CASSLDGGGGSYEQYF
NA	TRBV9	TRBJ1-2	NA	TGTGCCAGCAGCGTAGGCAGTCCTAACTATGGCTACACCTTC	CASSVGSPNYGYTF
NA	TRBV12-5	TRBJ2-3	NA	TGTGCTAGTGGTTTGCCTCAGGGGGGTCCCACAGATACGCAGTATTTT	CASGLPQGGPTDTQYF
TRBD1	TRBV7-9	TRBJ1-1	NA	TGTGCCAGCAGGAGGGACAGGGGGGTCACTGAAGCTTTCTTT	CASRRDRGVTEAFF
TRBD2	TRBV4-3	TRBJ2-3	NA	TGCGCCAGCAGCCAAGAGGGGGGGTACCGCACAGATACGCAGTATTTT	CASSQEGGYRTDTQYF
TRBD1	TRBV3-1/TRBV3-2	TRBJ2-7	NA	TGTGCCAGCAGCCAGGGACAGGGACACTACGAGCAGTACTTC	CASSQGQGHYEQYF
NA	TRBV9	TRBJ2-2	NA	TGTGCCAGCAGCGTAGCTCCGGCGAACACCGGGGAGCTGTTTTTT	CASSVAPANTGELFF
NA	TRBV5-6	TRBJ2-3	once	TGTGCCAGCATTGGGGTTGGGGCTAATACGCAGTATTTT	CASIGVGANTQYF
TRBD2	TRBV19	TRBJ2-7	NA	TGTGCCAGTAGTATCGGGGGGTCCTACGAGCAGTACTTC	CASSIGGSYEQYF
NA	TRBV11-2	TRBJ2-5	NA	TGTGCCAGCAGCTTAGTAGCGCCGTACAGGACCCAGTACTTC	CASSLVAPYRTQYF
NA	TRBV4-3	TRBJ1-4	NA	TGCGCCAGCAGCCAAACTCAACGCTCAGGGAAAACTAATGAAAAACTGTTTTTT	CASSQTQRSGKTNEKLFF
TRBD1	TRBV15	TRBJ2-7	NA	TGTGCCACCAGCTCCGGGACAGGGACCTACGAGCAGTACTTC	CATSSGTGTYEQYF
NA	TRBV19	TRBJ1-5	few	TGTGCCAGTAGTCCCTCTTTTTCTCCAGGCCAGCCCCAGCATTTT	CASSPSFSPGQPQHF
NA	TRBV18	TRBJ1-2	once	TGTGCCAGCTCACCAAGTTCACAGAACTATGGCTACACCTTC	CASSPSSQNYGYTF
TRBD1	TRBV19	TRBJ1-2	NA	TGTGCCAGTAGTTCCGGGACAGCGGGTCTATCCGTCTATGGCTACACCTTC	CASSSGTAGLSVYGYTF
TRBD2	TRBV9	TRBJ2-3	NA	TGTGCCAGCAGCGTAGGGACTAGCGGGGATACGCAGTATTTT	CASSVGTSGDTQYF
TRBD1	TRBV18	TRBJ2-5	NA	TGTGCCAGCTCACCAGACAGGGGGTCTGTTTTTAGGGAGACCCAGTACTTC	CASSPDRGSVFRETQYF
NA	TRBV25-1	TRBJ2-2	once	TGTGCCAGCAGTGCGGGGACCGGGGAGCTGTTTTTT	CASSAGTGELFF
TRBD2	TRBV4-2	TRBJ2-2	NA	TGTGCCGCGTCGAGCGGGGGGGAAGGCGGGGAGCTGTTTTTT	CAASSGGEGGELFF
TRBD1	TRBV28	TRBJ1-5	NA	TGTGCCAGCAGTTTCCGGGACAGAAGCAATCAGCCCCAGCATTTT	CASSFRDRSNQPQHF
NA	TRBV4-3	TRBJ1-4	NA	TGCGCCAGCAGCCGCTACAGTGACACTTTCTCTAATGAAAAACTGTTTTTT	CASSRYSDTFSNEKLFF
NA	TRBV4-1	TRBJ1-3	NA	TGCGCCAGCAGCCAAACCTCGATCGGGATCTCTGGAAACACCATATATTTT	CASSQTSIGISGNTIYF
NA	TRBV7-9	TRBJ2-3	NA	TGTGCCCCATCAGATACGCAGTATTTT	CAPSDTQYF
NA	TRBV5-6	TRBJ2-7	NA	TGTGCCAGCGGAACCTACGGACAGTCCTACGAGCAGTACTTC	CASGTYGQSYEQYF
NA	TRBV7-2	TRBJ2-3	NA	TGTGCCAGCAGCTTGAGAGCAGATACGCAGTATTTT	CASSLRADTQYF
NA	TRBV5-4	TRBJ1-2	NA	TGTGCCAGCAGCGGTGGACAAGCCGCGAACTATGGCTACACCTTC	CASSGGQAANYGYTF
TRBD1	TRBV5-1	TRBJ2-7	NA	TGCGCCAGCAGCTTGGTCTTGGACAGGGCCTCCTACGAGCAGTACTTC	CASSLVLDRASYEQYF
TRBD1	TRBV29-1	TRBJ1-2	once	TGCAGCGTTCCAGGGGGGAACTATGGCTACACCTTC	CSVPGGNYGYTF
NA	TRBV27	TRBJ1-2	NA	TGTGCCAGCGGTTCCGTGAGTCCCTATGGCTACACCTTC	CASGSVSPYGYTF
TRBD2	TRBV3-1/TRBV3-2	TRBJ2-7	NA	TGTGCCAGCAGACCTAGCGGGGGGAGCTACGAGCAGTACTTC	CASRPSGGSYEQYF
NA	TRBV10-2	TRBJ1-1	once	TGCGCCAGCATGGGGAAGGGGATGGCGGACCGAAACACGGGCACTGAAGCTTTCTTT	CASMGKGMADRNTGTEAFF
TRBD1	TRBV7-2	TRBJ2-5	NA	TGTGCCAGCAGCTTACCGGTCGGACAGGGGAAAGAGACCCAGTACTTC	CASSLPVGQGKETQYF
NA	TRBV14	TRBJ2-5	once	TGTGCCAGCAGCCAAGAGTTGGCGCGGGGACCGCAAGAGACCCAGTACTTC	CASSQELARGPQETQYF
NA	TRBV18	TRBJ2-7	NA	TGTGCCAGCTCGACGACAGCCACCTCCTACGAGCAGTACTTC	CASSTTATSYEQYF
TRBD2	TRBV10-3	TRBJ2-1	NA	TGTGCCACCGGGACTAGCGGGGGCTATGAGCAGTTCTTC	CATGTSGGYEQFF
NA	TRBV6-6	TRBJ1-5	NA	TGTGCCAGCAGTTATCCCCAGGTTGGCAATCAGCCCCAGCATTTT	CASSYPQVGNQPQHF
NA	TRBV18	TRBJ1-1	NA	TGTGCCAGCTCACCCGTAACGGGAGGCGAAGCTTTCTTT	CASSPVTGGEAFF
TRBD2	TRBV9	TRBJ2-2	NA	TGTGCCAGCAGCGTACCCATGACTAGCGGGGGAGCCGGGGAGCTGTTTTTT	CASSVPMTSGGAGELFF